In its sample, the clone carrying this T cell receptor (beta chain) was seen a few times. Through a sample-barcoded 5' primer and a J-beta primer mix, a second PCR was run for roughly 6 to 12 cycles. One entry per CDR3 protein, called by TCRdb with MiXCR from the 5' RACE reads. The sample shows roughly 1,800,000 distinct CDR3 sequences, 49% of them seen only once. This specimen belongs to a study of blood T cells in healthy people across ages. CDR3 length: 15 residues. The germline V gene has CDR1 LGHNA and CDR2 YSLEER. V lost 0 bases and J 5 bases, leaving 13 bases between the germline ends. This receptor was identified in a woman aged 40 to 55 in good health. This chain joins TRBV4-3 and TRBJ2-5; maybe TRBD1 (6 bases). The specimen sequenced was blood. The CDR3 loop reads CASSQEWQGSETQYF. As DNA, the CDR3 is TGCGCCAGCAGCCAAGAGTGGCAGGGGAGCGAGACCCAGTACTTC.